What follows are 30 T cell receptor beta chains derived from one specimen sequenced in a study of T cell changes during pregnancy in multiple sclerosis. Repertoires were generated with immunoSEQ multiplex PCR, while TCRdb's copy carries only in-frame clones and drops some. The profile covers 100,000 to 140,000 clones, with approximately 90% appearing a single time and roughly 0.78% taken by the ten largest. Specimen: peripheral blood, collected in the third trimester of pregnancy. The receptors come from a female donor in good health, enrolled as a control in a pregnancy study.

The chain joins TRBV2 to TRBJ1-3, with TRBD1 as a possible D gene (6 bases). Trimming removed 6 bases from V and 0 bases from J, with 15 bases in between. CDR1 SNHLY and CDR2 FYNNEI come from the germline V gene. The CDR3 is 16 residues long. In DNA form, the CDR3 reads TGTGCCAGCAGGAGGACAGAACAGAGCTCTGGAAACACCATATATTTT. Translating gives CASRRTEQSSGNTIYF.

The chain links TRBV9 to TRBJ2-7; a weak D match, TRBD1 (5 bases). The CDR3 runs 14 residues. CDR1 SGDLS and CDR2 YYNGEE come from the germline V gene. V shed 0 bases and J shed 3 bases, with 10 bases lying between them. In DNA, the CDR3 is TGTGCCAGCAGCGTAGCTGACAGCGTCTACGAGCAGTACTTC. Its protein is CASSVADSVYEQYF.

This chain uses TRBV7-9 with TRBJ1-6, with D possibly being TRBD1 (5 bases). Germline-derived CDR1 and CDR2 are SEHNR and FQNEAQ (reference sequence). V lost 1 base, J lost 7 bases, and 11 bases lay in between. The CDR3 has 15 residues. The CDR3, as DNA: TGTGCCAGCAGCTTAGTGGGCAGGGAAAATTCACCCCTCCACTTT. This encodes CASSLVGRENSPLHF.

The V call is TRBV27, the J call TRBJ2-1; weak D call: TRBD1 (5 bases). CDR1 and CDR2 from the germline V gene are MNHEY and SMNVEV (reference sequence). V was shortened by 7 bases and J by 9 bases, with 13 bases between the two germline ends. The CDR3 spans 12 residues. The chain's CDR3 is CASTPGAGEQFF. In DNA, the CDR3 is TGTGCCAGCACCCCTGGGGCTGGTGAGCAGTTCTTC.

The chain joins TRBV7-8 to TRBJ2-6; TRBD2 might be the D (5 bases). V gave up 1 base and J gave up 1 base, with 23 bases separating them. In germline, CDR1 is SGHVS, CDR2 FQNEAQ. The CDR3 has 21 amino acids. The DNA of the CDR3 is TGTGCCAGCAGCTTAGGTACCGGGGAGCTCCTGGTATCTTCTGGGGCCAACGTCCTGACTTTC. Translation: CASSLGTGELLVSSGANVLTF.

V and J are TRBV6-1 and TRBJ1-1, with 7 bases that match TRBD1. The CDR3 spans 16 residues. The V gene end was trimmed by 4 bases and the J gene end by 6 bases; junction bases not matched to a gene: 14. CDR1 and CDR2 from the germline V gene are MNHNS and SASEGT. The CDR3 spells CASSGGQGEKTAEAFF. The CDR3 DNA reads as TGTGCCAGCAGTGGGGGGCAGGGGGAAAAAACCGCTGAAGCTTTCTTT.

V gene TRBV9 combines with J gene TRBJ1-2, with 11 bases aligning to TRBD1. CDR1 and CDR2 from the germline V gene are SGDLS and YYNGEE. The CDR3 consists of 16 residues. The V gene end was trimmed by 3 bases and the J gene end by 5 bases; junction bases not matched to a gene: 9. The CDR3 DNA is TGTGCCAGCAGCGGCGACTGGACAGGGGGCGTATATGGCTACACCTTC. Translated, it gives CASSGDWTGGVYGYTF.

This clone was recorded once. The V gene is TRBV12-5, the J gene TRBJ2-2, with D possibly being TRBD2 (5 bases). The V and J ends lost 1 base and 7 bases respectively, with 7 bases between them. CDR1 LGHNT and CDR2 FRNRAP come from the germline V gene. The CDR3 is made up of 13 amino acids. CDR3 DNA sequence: TGTGCTAGTGGTTTGGCGAGCGGCGGGGAGCTGTTTTTT. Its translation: CASGLASGGELFF.

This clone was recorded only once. The CDR3 nucleotides are TGCGCCAGCAGCCACCCTGGGACAGGCCCCCTACTAATGGGTCAGCCCCAGCATTTT. It specifies CASSHPGTGPLLMGQPQHF. The chain employs TRBV4-1 and TRBJ1-5; the match to TRBD1 covers 8 bases. Trimming took 3 bases from V and 6 from J; bases not matched to a gene: 19. Germline loops: CDR1 MGHRA, CDR2 YSYEKL. This CDR3 is 19 amino acids long.

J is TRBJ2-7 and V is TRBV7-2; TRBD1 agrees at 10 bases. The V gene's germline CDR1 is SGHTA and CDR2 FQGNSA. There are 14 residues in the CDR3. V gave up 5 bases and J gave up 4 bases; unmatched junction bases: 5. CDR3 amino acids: CASSAGTGVYEQYF. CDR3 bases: TGTGCCAGCAGCGCCGGGACAGGGGTATACGAGCAGTACTTC.

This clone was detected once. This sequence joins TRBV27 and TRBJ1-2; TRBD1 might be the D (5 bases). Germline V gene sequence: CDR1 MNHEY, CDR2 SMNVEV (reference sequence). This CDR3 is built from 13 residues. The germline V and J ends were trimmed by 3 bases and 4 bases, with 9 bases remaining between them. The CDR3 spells CASSLRQSYGYTF. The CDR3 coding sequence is TGTGCCAGCAGTTTGAGACAGTCCTATGGCTACACCTTC.

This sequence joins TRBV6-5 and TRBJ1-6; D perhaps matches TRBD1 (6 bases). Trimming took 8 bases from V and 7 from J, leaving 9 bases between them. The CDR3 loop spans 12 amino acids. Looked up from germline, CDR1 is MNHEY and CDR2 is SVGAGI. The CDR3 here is CASGQSNSPLHF. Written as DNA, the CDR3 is TGTGCCAGCGGACAGTCGAATTCACCCCTCCACTTT.

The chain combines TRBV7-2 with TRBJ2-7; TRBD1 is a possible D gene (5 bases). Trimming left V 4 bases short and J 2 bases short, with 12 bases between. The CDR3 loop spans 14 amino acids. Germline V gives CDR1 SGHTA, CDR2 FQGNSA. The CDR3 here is CASSSFQGTYEQYF. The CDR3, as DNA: TGTGCCAGCAGCTCCTTTCAGGGAACCTACGAGCAGTACTTC.

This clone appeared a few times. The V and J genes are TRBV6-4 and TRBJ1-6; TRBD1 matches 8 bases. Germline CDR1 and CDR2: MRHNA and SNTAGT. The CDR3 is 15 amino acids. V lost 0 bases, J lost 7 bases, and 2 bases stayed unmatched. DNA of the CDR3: TGTGCCAGCAGTGACTCGACAGGGGCAAATTCACCCCTCCACTTT. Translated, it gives CASSDSTGANSPLHF.

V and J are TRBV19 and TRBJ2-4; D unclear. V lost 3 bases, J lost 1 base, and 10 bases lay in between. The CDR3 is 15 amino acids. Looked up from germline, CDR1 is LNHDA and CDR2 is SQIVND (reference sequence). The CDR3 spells CASSIITDAKNIQYF. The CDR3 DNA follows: TGTGCCAGTAGTATTATCACAGACGCCAAAAACATTCAGTACTTC.

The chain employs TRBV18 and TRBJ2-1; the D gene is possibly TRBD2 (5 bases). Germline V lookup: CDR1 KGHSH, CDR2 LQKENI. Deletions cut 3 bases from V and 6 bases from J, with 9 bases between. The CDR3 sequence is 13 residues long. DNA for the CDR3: TGTGCCAGCTCACCGGCGGAGGCCAATGAGCAGTTCTTC. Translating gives CASSPAEANEQFF.

CDR3 coding DNA: TGTGCCTGGAGCCACCCCCCGACTAGCGGCTACGAGCAGTACTTC. As protein: CAWSHPPTSGYEQYF. The chain joins TRBV30 to TRBJ2-7; 9 nucleotides agree with TRBD2. CDR3 length: 15 residues. V gave up 3 bases and J gave up 3 bases; unmatched junction bases: 9. The germline gives CDR1 GTSNPN, CDR2 SVGIG (reference sequence).

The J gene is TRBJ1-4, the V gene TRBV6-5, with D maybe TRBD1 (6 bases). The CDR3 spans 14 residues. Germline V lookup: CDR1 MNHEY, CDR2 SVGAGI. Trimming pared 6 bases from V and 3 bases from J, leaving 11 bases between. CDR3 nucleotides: TGTGCCAGCAGCGCAGGGGTAGCTAATGAAAAACTGTTTTTT. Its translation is CASSAGVANEKLFF.

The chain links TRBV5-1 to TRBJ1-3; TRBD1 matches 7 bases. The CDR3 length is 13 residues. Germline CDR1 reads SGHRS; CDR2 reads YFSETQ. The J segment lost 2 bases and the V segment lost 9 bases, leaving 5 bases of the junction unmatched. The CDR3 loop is CANPRGPGNTIYF. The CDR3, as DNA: TGCGCCAACCCAAGGGGGCCTGGAAACACCATATATTTT.

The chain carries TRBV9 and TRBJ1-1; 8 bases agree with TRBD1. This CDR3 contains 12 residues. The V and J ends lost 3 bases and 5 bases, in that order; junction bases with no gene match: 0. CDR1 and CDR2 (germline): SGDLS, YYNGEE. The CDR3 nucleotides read TGTGCCAGCAGCGGGACAGGGACTGAAGCTTTCTTT. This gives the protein CASSGTGTEAFF.

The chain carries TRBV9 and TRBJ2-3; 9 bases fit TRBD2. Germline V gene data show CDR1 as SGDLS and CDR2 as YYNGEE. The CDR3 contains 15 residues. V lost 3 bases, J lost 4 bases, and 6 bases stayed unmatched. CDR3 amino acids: CASSGRGGASDTQYF. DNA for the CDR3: TGTGCCAGCAGCGGGCGCGGGGGGGCGTCAGATACGCAGTATTTT.

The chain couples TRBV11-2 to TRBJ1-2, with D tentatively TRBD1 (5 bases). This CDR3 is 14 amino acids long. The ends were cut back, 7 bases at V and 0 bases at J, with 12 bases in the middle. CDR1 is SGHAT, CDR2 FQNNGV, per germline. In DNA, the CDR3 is TGTGCCAGCACCTCCAGGGTAGCTAACTATGGCTACACCTTC. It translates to CASTSRVANYGYTF.

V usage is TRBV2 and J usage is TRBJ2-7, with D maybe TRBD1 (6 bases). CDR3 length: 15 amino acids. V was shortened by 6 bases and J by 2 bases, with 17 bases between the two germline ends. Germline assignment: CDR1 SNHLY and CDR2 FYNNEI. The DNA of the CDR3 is TGTGCCAGCAGGGAGACAAGACAGGAGCCCTACGAGCAGTACTTC. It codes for CASRETRQEPYEQYF.

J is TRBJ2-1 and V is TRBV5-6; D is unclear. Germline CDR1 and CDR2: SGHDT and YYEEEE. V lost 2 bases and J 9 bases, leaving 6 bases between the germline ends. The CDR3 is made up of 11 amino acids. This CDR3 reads CASSFEFEQFF. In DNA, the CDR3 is TGTGCCAGCAGCTTTGAGTTTGAGCAGTTCTTC.

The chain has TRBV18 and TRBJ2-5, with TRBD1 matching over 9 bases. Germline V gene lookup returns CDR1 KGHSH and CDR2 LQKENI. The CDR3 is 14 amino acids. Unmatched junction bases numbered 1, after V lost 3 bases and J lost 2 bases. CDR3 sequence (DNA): TGTGCCAGCTCACCTGGACAGGGGCAAGAGACCCAGTACTTC. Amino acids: CASSPGQGQETQYF.

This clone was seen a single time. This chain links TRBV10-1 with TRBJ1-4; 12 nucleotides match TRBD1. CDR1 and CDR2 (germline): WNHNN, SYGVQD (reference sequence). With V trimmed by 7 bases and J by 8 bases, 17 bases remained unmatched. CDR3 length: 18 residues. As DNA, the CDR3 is TGCGCCAGCACCCCGGGGCGGGACAGGGGGCTTGCAGGGGAAAAACTGTTTTTT. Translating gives CASTPGRDRGLAGEKLFF.

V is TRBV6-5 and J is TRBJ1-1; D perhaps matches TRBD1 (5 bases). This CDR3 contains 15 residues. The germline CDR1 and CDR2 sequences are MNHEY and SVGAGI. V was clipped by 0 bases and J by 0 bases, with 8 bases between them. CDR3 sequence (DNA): TGTGCCAGCAGTTACTCAAAGGGGCTGAACACTGAAGCTTTCTTT. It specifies CASSYSKGLNTEAFF.

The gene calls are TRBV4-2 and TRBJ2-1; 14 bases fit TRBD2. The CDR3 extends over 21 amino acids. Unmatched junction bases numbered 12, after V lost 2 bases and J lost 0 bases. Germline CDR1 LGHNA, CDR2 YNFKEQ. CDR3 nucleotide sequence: TGTGCCAGCAGCCAACTTGGACTAGCGGGGGGCATCGAACCCTCCTACAATGAGCAGTTCTTC. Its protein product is CASSQLGLAGGIEPSYNEQFF.

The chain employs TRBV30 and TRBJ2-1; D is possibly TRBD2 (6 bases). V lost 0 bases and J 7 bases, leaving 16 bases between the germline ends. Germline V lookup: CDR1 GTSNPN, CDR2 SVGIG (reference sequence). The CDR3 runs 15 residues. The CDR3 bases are TGTGCCTGGAGTGTAGGGACTTCCCGAGGGAATGAGCAGTTCTTC. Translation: CAWSVGTSRGNEQFF.

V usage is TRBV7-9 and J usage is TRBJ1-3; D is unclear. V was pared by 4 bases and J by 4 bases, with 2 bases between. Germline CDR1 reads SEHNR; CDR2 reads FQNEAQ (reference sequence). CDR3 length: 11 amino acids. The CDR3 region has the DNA TGTGCCAGCAGCTCAGGAAACACCATATATTTT. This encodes CASSSGNTIYF.